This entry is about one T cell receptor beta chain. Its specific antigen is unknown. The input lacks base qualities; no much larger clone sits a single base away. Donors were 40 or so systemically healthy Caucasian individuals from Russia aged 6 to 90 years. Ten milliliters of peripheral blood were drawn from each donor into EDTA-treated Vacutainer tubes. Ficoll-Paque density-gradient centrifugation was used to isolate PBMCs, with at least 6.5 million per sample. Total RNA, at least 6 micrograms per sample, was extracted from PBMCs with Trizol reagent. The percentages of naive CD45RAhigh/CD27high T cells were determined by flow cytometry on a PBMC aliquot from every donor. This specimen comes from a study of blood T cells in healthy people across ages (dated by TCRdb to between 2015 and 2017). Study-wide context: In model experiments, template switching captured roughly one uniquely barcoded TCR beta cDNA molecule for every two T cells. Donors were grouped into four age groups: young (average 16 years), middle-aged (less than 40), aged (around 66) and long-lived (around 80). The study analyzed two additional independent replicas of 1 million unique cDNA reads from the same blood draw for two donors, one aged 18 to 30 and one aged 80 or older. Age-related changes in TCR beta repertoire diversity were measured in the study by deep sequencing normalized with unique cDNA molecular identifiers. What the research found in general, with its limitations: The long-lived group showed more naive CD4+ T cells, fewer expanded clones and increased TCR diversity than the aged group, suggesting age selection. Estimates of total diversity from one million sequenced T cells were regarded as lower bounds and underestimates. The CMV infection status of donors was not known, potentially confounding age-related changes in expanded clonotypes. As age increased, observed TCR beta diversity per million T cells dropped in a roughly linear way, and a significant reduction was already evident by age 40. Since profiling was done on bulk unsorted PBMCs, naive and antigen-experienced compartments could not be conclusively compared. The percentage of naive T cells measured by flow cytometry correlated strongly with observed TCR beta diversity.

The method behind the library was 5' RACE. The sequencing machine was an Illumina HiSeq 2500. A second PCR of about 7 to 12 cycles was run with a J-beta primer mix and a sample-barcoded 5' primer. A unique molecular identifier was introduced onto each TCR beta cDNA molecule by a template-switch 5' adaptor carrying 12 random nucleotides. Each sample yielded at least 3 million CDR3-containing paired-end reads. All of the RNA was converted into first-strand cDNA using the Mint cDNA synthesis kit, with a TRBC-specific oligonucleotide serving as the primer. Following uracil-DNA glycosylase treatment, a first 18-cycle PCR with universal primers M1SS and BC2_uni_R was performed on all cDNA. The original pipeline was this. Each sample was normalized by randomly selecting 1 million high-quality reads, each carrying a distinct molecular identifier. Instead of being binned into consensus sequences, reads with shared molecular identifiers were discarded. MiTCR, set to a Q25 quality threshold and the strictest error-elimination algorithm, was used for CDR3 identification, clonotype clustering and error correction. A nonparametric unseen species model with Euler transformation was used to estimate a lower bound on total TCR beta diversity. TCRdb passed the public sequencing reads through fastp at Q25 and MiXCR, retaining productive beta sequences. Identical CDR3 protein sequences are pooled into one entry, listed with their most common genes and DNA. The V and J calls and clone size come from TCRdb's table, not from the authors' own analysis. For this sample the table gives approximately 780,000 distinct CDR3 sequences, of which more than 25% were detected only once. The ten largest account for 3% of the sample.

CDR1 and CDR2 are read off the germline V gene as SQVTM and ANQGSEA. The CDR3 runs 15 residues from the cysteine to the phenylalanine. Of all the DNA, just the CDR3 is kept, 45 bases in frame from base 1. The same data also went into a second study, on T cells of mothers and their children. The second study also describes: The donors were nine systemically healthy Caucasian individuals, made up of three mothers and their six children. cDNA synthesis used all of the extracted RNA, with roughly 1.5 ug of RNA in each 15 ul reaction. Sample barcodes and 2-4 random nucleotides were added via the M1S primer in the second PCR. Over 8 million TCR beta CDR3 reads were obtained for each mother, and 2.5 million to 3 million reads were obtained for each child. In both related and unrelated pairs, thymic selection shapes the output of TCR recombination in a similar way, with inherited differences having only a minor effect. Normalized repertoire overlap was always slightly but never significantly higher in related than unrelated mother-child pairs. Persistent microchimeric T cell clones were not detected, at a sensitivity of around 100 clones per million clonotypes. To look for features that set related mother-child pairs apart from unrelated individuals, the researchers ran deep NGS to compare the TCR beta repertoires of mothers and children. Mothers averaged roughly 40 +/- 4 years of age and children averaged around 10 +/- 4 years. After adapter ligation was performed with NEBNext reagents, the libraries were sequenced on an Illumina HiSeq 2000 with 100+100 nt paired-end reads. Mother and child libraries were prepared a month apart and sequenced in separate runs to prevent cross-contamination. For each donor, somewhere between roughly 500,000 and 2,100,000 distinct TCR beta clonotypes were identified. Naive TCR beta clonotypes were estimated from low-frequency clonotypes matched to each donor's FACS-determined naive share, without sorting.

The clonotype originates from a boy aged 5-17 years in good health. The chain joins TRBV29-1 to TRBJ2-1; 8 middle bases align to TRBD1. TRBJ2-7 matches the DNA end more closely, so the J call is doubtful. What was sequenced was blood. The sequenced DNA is TGCAGCGTTAGACTGACAGGGGTACAAACCTACGAGCAGTACTTC. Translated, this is CSVRLTGVQTYEQYF.